The rows below give T cell receptor beta chains drawn from one sample of a study of blood T cell repertoires in COVID-19. Sequencing used immunoSEQ multiplex PCR; TCRdb keeps in-frame clones, though not all of them. This table holds under 300,000 clones, approximately 88% found once. The sample was PBMCs or T cells enriched from blood (not recorded which). Receptors were obtained from a woman between 35 and 50 years old who had been exposed to COVID-19. CDR3s include the opening cysteine and the closing phenylalanine or tryptophan. Each record gives: D gene, V gene, clone size, J gene, CDR3 length, CDR3 protein, CDR3 DNA. D genes are given only for firm matches. Not every row has a clone size; where given, it reads once, few, many or a size class.

D gene: .; V gene: TRBV11-3; clone size: .; J gene: TRBJ2-2; CDR3 length: 15; CDR3 protein: CASSPWGGNTGELFF; CDR3 DNA: TGTGCCAGCAGCCCGTGGGGAGGGAACACCGGGGAGCTGTTTTTT
D gene: .; V gene: TRBV28; clone size: .; J gene: TRBJ1-5; CDR3 length: 16; CDR3 protein: CASRTPVPGSNQPQHF; CDR3 DNA: TGTGCCAGCAGAACACCAGTTCCGGGTAGCAATCAGCCCCAGCATTTT
D gene: .; V gene: TRBV18; clone size: few; J gene: TRBJ1-6; CDR3 length: 13; CDR3 protein: CASSPLAGSPLHF; CDR3 DNA: TGTGCCAGCTCACCACTTGCGGGTTCACCCCTCCACTTT
D gene: .; V gene: TRBV28; clone size: .; J gene: TRBJ2-7; CDR3 length: 14; CDR3 protein: CASSLTGSSYEQYF; CDR3 DNA: TGTGCCAGCAGTTTAACGGGGTCCTCCTACGAGCAGTACTTC
D gene: TRBD1; V gene: TRBV6-5; clone size: once; J gene: TRBJ2-7; CDR3 length: 16; CDR3 protein: CASSYLPGTASYEQYF; CDR3 DNA: TGTGCCAGCAGTTACCTCCCCGGGACAGCTTCCTACGAGCAGTACTTC
D gene: TRBD2; V gene: TRBV2; clone size: .; J gene: TRBJ2-3; CDR3 length: 17; CDR3 protein: CASSESLWGGSTDTQYF; CDR3 DNA: TGTGCCAGCAGTGAATCTTTGTGGGGGGGAAGCACAGATACGCAGTATTTT
D gene: TRBD1; V gene: TRBV27; clone size: .; J gene: TRBJ1-5; CDR3 length: 16; CDR3 protein: CASTPIQAQGVWPQHF; CDR3 DNA: TGTGCCAGCACCCCAATCCAGGCACAGGGGGTTTGGCCCCAGCATTTT
D gene: TRBD2; V gene: TRBV9; clone size: .; J gene: TRBJ2-1; CDR3 length: 14; CDR3 protein: CASTPRLAYNEQFF; CDR3 DNA: TGTGCCAGCACGCCGAGACTAGCATACAATGAGCAGTTCTTC
D gene: TRBD2; V gene: TRBV4-1; clone size: once; J gene: TRBJ2-1; CDR3 length: 17; CDR3 protein: CASSPPGLGDPGNEQFF; CDR3 DNA: TGCGCCAGCAGCCCCCCGGGACTAGGGGACCCGGGGAATGAGCAGTTCTTC
D gene: TRBD1; V gene: TRBV11-1; clone size: .; J gene: TRBJ2-2; CDR3 length: 14; CDR3 protein: CASSLTGVTGELFF; CDR3 DNA: TGTGCCAGCAGCCTCACAGGGGTCACCGGGGAGCTGTTTTTT
D gene: TRBD1; V gene: TRBV25-1; clone size: .; J gene: TRBJ1-6; CDR3 length: 16; CDR3 protein: CASSDPREGANSPLHF; CDR3 DNA: TGTGCCAGCAGTGATCCCAGAGAGGGGGCGAATTCACCCCTCCACTTT